This entry lists 10 T cell receptor beta chains sequenced from one sample in a study of shared clonotypes between healthy human individuals. Assay: immunoSEQ multiplex PCR; the TCRdb copy retains only in-frame clones and omits some. This table has about 2.1 million clones, around 93% appearing once. Positively selected for CCR7, the CD45RO-negative cells used as naive CD8 cells excluded terminally differentiated effector memory CD45RA+ cells. The sample consisted of naive CD8+ T cells from PBMCs. These receptors came from a man between 18 and 29 years old in good health. Some clones in this sample may be carry-over from other donors' samples.

V and J are TRBV2 and TRBJ2-5; D could derive from TRBD1 or TRBD2 (6 bases each). Germline V CDR1 and CDR2: SNHLY, FYNNEI. Trimming removed 5 bases at V and 1 base at J, with 11 bases between. The CDR3 loop spans 14 amino acids. CDR3 bases: TGTGCCAGCAGTCCCGGGGGCCTCCAAGAGACCCAGTACTTC. It yields the protein CASSPGGLQETQYF.

The V call is TRBV5-6, the J call TRBJ2-1; tentative D call: TRBD2 (6 bases). Germline V gene lookup returns CDR1 SGHDT and CDR2 YYEEEE. The V end was cut by 3 bases, the J end by 8 bases, with 18 bases between. The CDR3 has 15 amino acids. CDR3 sequence reads: CASSWGPGSGYEQFF. CDR3 nucleotide sequence: TGTGCCAGCAGCTGGGGCCCCGGGAGTGGGTATGAGCAGTTCTTC.

About this clone: With a much larger clone just one base away, this may be a read error. This chain uses TRBV7-9 with TRBJ2-2; D is perhaps TRBD1 (5 bases). The CDR3 length is 13 residues. V lost 1 base to trimming and J lost 6 bases, with 6 bases between them. The germline CDR1 and CDR2 sequences are SEHNR and FQNEAQ (reference sequence). CDR3 sequence (DNA): TGTGCCAGCAGCTTAGGGGGCGCCGGGGAGCTGTTTTTT. Its translation: CASSLGGAGELFF.

This clone was counted once. V gene TRBV4-1 combines with J gene TRBJ2-1; D is unresolved. The CDR3 is 15 amino acids. Germline assignment: CDR1 MGHRA and CDR2 YSYEKL. V dropped 2 bases and J dropped 6 bases, with 14 bases sitting between them. The CDR3 is CASSQSLMAINEQFF. In DNA, the CDR3 is TGCGCCAGCAGCCAAAGTCTAATGGCAATCAATGAGCAGTTCTTC.

V is TRBV4-3 and J is TRBJ2-7; D unclear. Germline assignment: CDR1 LGHNA and CDR2 YSLEER. The V gene lost 0 bases and the J gene lost 3 bases, with 12 bases spanning the gap. This CDR3 spans 15 amino acids. The CDR3 bases are TGCGCCAGCAGCCAAGAGTCCCCAGGAAACTACGAGCAGTACTTC. Translated: CASSQESPGNYEQYF.

This clone was seen only once. This chain connects TRBV29-1 to TRBJ2-3; 9 nucleotides match TRBD2. V shed 1 base and J 1 base; nucleotides not matched to a gene: 0. Germline CDR1 is SQVTM and CDR2 is ANQGSEA. This CDR3 is built from 14 residues. The CDR3 DNA is TGCAGCGTTGAAGCTAGCGGGGGCACAGATACGCAGTATTTT. It codes for CSVEASGGTDTQYF.

The gene calls are TRBV10-3 and TRBJ2-1; D remains unclear. Germline values: CDR1 ENHRY, CDR2 SYGVKD. V was pared by 2 bases and J by 2 bases, with 4 bases between. The CDR3 is made up of 13 amino acids. CDR3 residues: CAISETAYNEQFF. In DNA, the CDR3 is TGTGCCATCAGTGAGACAGCCTACAATGAGCAGTTCTTC.

The chain is built from TRBV6-1 and TRBJ1-1; the D gene is possibly TRBD1 (6 bases). The CDR3 loop spans 14 amino acids. Germline CDR1 and CDR2: MNHNS and SASEGT. V was cut by 3 bases and J by 3 bases, with 11 bases left in between. This chain's CDR3 is CASSDSGADTEAFF. DNA of the CDR3: TGTGCCAGCAGTGATTCAGGGGCCGACACTGAAGCTTTCTTT.

The V gene is TRBV4-1, the J gene TRBJ2-7; the D gene could be TRBD1 or TRBD2 (5 bases each). This CDR3 spans 16 amino acids. The germline CDR1 and CDR2 sequences are MGHRA and YSYEKL. Trimming removed 3 bases from V and 0 bases from J, with 15 bases in between. The CDR3 reads CASSQHRDGSSYEQYF. The CDR3 DNA reads as TGCGCCAGCAGCCAGCATAGGGACGGTAGCTCCTACGAGCAGTACTTC.

The chain has TRBV4-2 and TRBJ2-7, with 8 positions matching TRBD2. This CDR3 is 16 amino acids long. Unmatched junction bases numbered 7, after V lost 0 bases and J lost 3 bases. CDR1 and CDR2 from the germline V gene are LGHNA and YNFKEQ. The CDR3 spells CASSQETASGYYEQYF. For the CDR3, the DNA is TGTGCCAGCAGCCAAGAAACGGCTAGCGGGTACTACGAGCAGTACTTC.